Listed here are 21 T cell receptor beta chains from one sample, sequenced in a study of blood T cells in healthy people across ages. A second roughly 6 to 11 cycle PCR used barcoded and J-beta primers. One entry per CDR3 protein, called by TCRdb with MiXCR from the 5' RACE reads. The repertoire has some 760,000 distinct CDR3 sequences, 25% of them found once; the top ten carry around 9.2%. These data were likewise used in another study, on T cells of mothers and their children.

Sequenced input: blood. The receptors shown here come from a boy aged 5-17 years in good health.

The V call is TRBV4-2, the J call TRBJ2-5; D unclear. CDR1 is LGHNA, CDR2 YNFKEQ, per germline. The CDR3 is 14 residues long. V shed 0 bases and J shed 5 bases, with 10 bases lying between them. CDR3 loop: CASSQDPAYETQYF. The CDR3 bases are TGTGCCAGCAGCCAAGATCCAGCTTATGAGACCCAGTACTTC.

The chain recombines TRBV7-9 with TRBJ2-5; D unclear. The germline gives CDR1 SEHNR, CDR2 FQNEAQ (reference sequence). CDR3 length: 15 residues. Trimming cost V 3 bases and J 4 bases, with 15 bases left between them. The DNA for the CDR3 is TGTGCCAGCAGCTTTTTGGGCTTAGGCGCAGAGACCCAGTACTTC. It codes for CASSFLGLGAETQYF. Based on the CDR3 plus reference TRBV7-9 and TRBJ2-5, the full variable domain is DTGVSQNPRHKITKRGQNVTFRCDPISEHNRLYWYRQTLGQGPEFLTYFQNEAQLEKSRLLSDRFSAERPKGSFSTLEIQRTEQGDSAMYLCASSFLGLGAETQYFGPGTRLLVL.

Remarks on this clonotype: Germline and junction disagree at one end, which may indicate a read error. The chain has TRBV6-2 or TRBV6-3 and TRBJ2-5, with D perhaps TRBD2 (7 bases). The length of the CDR3 is 16 residues. Germline CDR1 and CDR2: MNHEY and SVGEGT. The CDR3 sequence: CASSLLRGAGLPAWFF. CDR3 bases: TGTGCCAGCAGCCTACTCAGGGGAGCGGGATTGCCCGCATGGTTCTTC.

The chain combines TRBV6-5 with TRBJ2-3; possibly TRBD1 or TRBD2 for D (5 bases each). Germline V gives CDR1 MNHEY, CDR2 SVGAGI. Trimming removed 7 bases at V and 3 bases at J, with 14 bases between. The CDR3 has 14 residues. The CDR3 coding sequence is TGTGCCAGCAAGTTGGGGGTAGGGACAGATACGCAGTATTTT. This codes for CASKLGVGTDTQYF.

This chain joins TRBV7-2 and TRBJ2-6; D remains unclear. V gave up 5 bases and J gave up 0 bases, with 14 bases separating them. Germline CDR1 is SGHTA and CDR2 is FQGNSA. This CDR3 comprises 17 residues. In DNA form, the CDR3 reads TGTGCCAGCAGCACGCGACCGAAAAGCTCTGGGGCCAACGTCCTGACTTTC. As protein: CASSTRPKSSGANVLTF.

The V gene is TRBV20-1, the J gene TRBJ2-7; 7 bases fit TRBD2. V lost 6 bases to trimming and J lost 6 bases; unmatched junction nucleotides: 11. Germline V lookup: CDR1 DFQATT, CDR2 SNEGSKA (reference sequence). The CDR3 runs 13 residues. CDR3 residues: CSARRGSLGEQYF. In nucleotides, the CDR3 is TGCAGTGCGCGGCGGGGGAGTTTGGGCGAGCAGTACTTC.

J is TRBJ1-4 and V is TRBV29-1; 7 bases are shared with TRBD1. The germline V gene has CDR1 SQVTM and CDR2 ANQGSEA. CDR3 length equals 14 residues. The V and J ends lost 5 bases and 7 bases, in that order; junction bases with no gene match: 10. The CDR3 DNA sequence: TGCAGCGTTTCTACAGGGGAGATTAGTGAAAAACTGTTTTTT. This translates into CSVSTGEISEKLFF. The full variable domain, with the rest looked up from reference TRBV29-1 and TRBJ1-4, is SAVISQKPSRDICQRGTSLTIQCQVDSQVTMMFWYRQQPGQSLTLIATANQGSEATYESGFVIDKFPISRPNLTFSTLTVSNMSPEDSSIYLCSVSTGEISEKLFFGSGTQLSVL.

This clonotype was picked up a small number of times. The CDR3 DNA follows: TGTGCCAGCGGCAACCCGGGGGGTTCGGACAATGAGCAGTTCTTC. The encoded protein is CASGNPGGSDNEQFF. The V call is TRBV6-2 or TRBV6-3, the J call TRBJ2-1; 7 nucleotides match TRBD2. The germline V gene has CDR1 MNHEY and CDR2 SVGEGT. Losses at the gene ends were 8 bases for V and 5 bases for J; bases not matched to a gene: 12. The length of the CDR3 is 15 residues.

This clonotype was counted only a few times. This chain links TRBV12-3 or TRBV12-4 with TRBJ1-1; no reliable D call. Between the trimmed V and J ends, which lost 5 bases and 2 bases, there was a span of 9 bases. The CDR3 runs 13 residues. CDR3 amino acids: CASSPTDNTEAFF. DNA for the CDR3: TGTGCCAGCAGTCCCACAGATAACACTGAAGCTTTCTTT.

This clonotype has just a few counts. The chain links TRBV6-2 or TRBV6-3 to TRBJ2-5; 7 bases line up with TRBD1. Germline V gene data show CDR1 as MNHEY and CDR2 as SVGEGT. CDR3 size: 16 residues. V lost 5 bases, J lost 0 bases, and 9 bases stayed unmatched. CDR3 loop: CASSQQGLRYQETQYF. In DNA, the CDR3 is TGTGCCAGCAGTCAACAGGGGTTAAGGTACCAAGAGACCCAGTACTTC.

V is TRBV20-1 and J is TRBJ2-3; D unresolved. Germline V lookup: CDR1 DFQATT, CDR2 SNEGSKA (reference sequence). The CDR3 runs to 14 residues. The V gene lost 6 bases and the J gene lost 0 bases, with 13 bases spanning the gap. The DNA of the CDR3 is TGCAGTGCCCCCACCCGTGCTAGCACAGATACGCAGTATTTT. Protein product: CSAPTRASTDTQYF.

In this sample, this clonotype turned up a few times. The chain carries TRBV4-2 and TRBJ2-5; 12 nucleotides align to TRBD2. The V gene's germline CDR1 is LGHNA and CDR2 YNFKEQ. The CDR3 contains 16 residues. The J segment lost 4 bases and the V segment lost 3 bases, leaving 6 bases of the junction unmatched. The CDR3, as DNA: TGTGCCAGCAGCCAGGAACTAGCGGGAGGCTTAGAGACCCAGTACTTC. It codes for CASSQELAGGLETQYF.

V is TRBV5-1 and J is TRBJ2-6, with 10 bases fitting TRBD2. CDR3 length equals 19 residues. Trimming removed 6 bases from V and 1 base from J; junction bases left unmatched: 13. Germline V CDR1 and CDR2: SGHRS, YFSETQ. The CDR3 loop reads CASIKQPSGGVSGANVLTF. CDR3 sequence (DNA): TGCGCCAGCATCAAACAGCCGAGCGGGGGGGTGTCTGGGGCCAACGTCCTGACTTTC.

In DNA, the CDR3 is TGTGCCAGCAGTGTTAGCCACGGCTCCTACGAGCAGTACTTC. Its protein product is CASSVSHGSYEQYF. The rearrangement joins TRBV2 to TRBJ2-5; D gene uncertain. The end of the DNA is better explained by TRBJ2-7, so the J call may be wrong. CDR3 length: 14 amino acids. Germline assignment: CDR1 SNHLY and CDR2 FYNNEI.

The V call is TRBV11-3, the J call TRBJ2-3; possible D gene TRBD2, 6 bases. The germline gives CDR1 SGHNT, CDR2 YENEEA. This CDR3 spans 14 amino acids. V was clipped by 4 bases and J by 7 bases, with 15 bases between them. In DNA form, the CDR3 reads TGTGCCAGCAGCTCGAGGGGACTTCCCAATACGCAGTATTTT. It codes for CASSSRGLPNTQYF.

This clonotype was picked up many times. The chain has TRBV10-3 and TRBJ2-5, with TRBD1 matching over 7 bases. The CDR3 length is 13 residues. From germline, CDR1 is ENHRY and CDR2 SYGVKD. V lost 5 bases and J lost 5; bases outside the gene matches: 5. DNA for the CDR3: TGTGCCATCAGTTTACGACAGGGTGAGACCCAGTACTTC. Protein product: CAISLRQGETQYF.

This clonotype was counted only a few times. One junction end does not reproduce the germline sequence, and a read error may be involved. J is TRBJ2-1 and V is TRBV6-5; TRBD2 agrees at 14 bases. The CDR3 length is 19 residues. Germline CDR1 reads MNHEY; CDR2 reads SVGAGI. CDR3 amino acids: CASSSLGTSGGSSHNEQFF. The DNA for the CDR3 is TGTGCCAGCAGTTCCCTCGGGACTAGCGGGGGAAGCTCCCACAATGAGCAGTTCTTC.

This clonotype has more than one count but fewer than ten. The chain joins TRBV11-2 to TRBJ1-3, with D maybe TRBD1 (5 bases). The V end was cut by 3 bases, the J end by 0 bases, with 15 bases between. This CDR3 region has 17 residues. The germline V gene has CDR1 SGHAT and CDR2 FQNNGV. The CDR3 here is CASSLLWGPLSGNTIYF. The DNA of the CDR3 is TGTGCCAGCAGCTTGCTATGGGGCCCCCTCTCTGGAAACACCATATATTTT.

The chain links TRBV15 to TRBJ2-7; 14 nucleotides match TRBD2. The CDR3 extends over 22 amino acids. CDR1 is LNHNV, CDR2 YYDKDF, per germline (reference sequence). Losses at the gene ends were 4 bases for V and 5 bases for J; bases not matched to a gene: 25. CDR3 DNA: TGTGCCACCAGCACAACCCTTCGCGGGGGACTAGCGGGAGATTCTTCCTTGAACGAGCAGTACTTC. Its translation is CATSTTLRGGLAGDSSLNEQYF.

In this sample, this clonotype turned up a few times. The chain uses TRBV6-5 and TRBJ2-1; D remains unclear. The CDR3 extends over 13 amino acids. V lost 0 bases to trimming and J lost 5 bases, with 5 bases between them. CDR1 MNHEY and CDR2 SVGAGI come from the germline V gene. In DNA, the CDR3 is TGTGCCAGCAGTTACTCGCCTGACAATGAGCAGTTCTTC. Translating it yields CASSYSPDNEQFF.

The rearrangement joins TRBV6-5 to TRBJ2-3; TRBD2 matches at 9 bases. The CDR3 extends over 14 amino acids. J lost 3 bases, V lost 6 bases, and 4 bases had no gene match. Germline V gene lookup returns CDR1 MNHEY and CDR2 SVGAGI. The DNA for the CDR3 is TGTGCCAGCAGAAGTAGCGGGAGTACAGATACGCAGTATTTT. Protein sequence: CASRSSGSTDTQYF.